The TCR beta chain described here comes from a study of CD8+ T cells in alopecia areata. Reverse transcribed after extraction, RNA yielded cDNA as the sequencing template. Libraries were prepared by immunoSEQ multiplex PCR; TCRdb keeps only in-frame clonotypes and omits some of them. The data contain approximately 210,000 clones, around 66% of them singletons. Treatment in this sample: oral pan-JAK inhibitor, 5-10 mg twice daily. Germline V gives CDR1 MNHNS, CDR2 SASEGT. The CDR3 length is 14 residues. Trimming removed 2 bases from V and 6 bases from J; junction bases left unmatched: 5. This chain links TRBV6-1 with TRBJ1-2; 8 bases agree with TRBD1. The source of this sequence is a human donor with alopecia areata. The input for sequencing was CD4+ T cells sorted from blood, taken around week 42, from a patient treated with tofacitinib. The CDR3 DNA sequence: TGTGCCAGCAGTGAATCCCAGGGGGCGAATGGCTACACCTTC. Residues: CASSESQGANGYTF.